This section outlines one T cell receptor (beta chain) sequence together with its context. The target antigen is unknown. Stable hyperthyroidism meant no ophthalmopathy within 18 months of follow-up. Participants with hyperthyroidism, aged 18 to 65, were newly diagnosed with under 2 months' duration. The trim removed 4 bases at V and 4 bases at J, leaving 4 bases unmatched. There are 16 residues in the CDR3. Germline CDR1 SGHTA, CDR2 FQGTGA. Amplified material comprised TCR beta CDR3 regions derived from RNA transcripts. Second-round multiplex PCR came after a first-round RT-PCR that employed HTBI primers. MiXCR, applied by TCRdb to the multiplex PCR reads, yields one record per CDR3 protein. The data hold about 620,000 distinct CDR3 sequences, with approximately 22% observed a single time. This specimen comes from a study of Graves' ophthalmopathy and Graves' hyperthyroidism. Overall study results and limits: Researchers report that a 13-signature model separated ophthalmopathy from stable hyperthyroidism, posting under 90% sensitivity and about 80% specificity.

The sequence came from a woman aged 18 to 35 with stable Graves' hyperthyroidism. Some clones in this sample may be carry-over from other donors' samples. Source material: peripheral blood. The gene calls are TRBV7-3 and TRBJ2-2, with TRBD1 identical over 12 bases. The CDR3 sequence is CASSSGTGGATGELFF. CDR3 nucleotide sequence: TGTGCCAGCAGCTCGGGGACAGGGGGCGCCACCGGGGAGCTGTTTTTT.